The 21 T cell receptor beta chains below all came from one sample that was sequenced in a study of molecular identifiers for immune sequencing clone quantification. TCRdb ran MiXCR on the PCR reads and lists one entry per CDR3 protein. The sample records approximately 590,000 distinct CDR3 sequences, roughly 23% being singletons. Source material: naive CD8+ T cells from blood, with Jurkat cell RNA spiked in. The subset was: FACS-sorted CD8+CD4-CCR7+CD45RA+ naive T cells. The receptors originated from a human donor in good health. Some libraries in this study had Jurkat cell RNA spiked in.

A note on this clonotype: A much larger clone is a single base away; this may be a read error. The V and J genes are TRBV5-1 and TRBJ2-5, with 8 positions matching TRBD2. This CDR3 is 16 amino acids long. CDR1 is SGHRS and CDR2 is YFSETQ in the germline V gene. CDR3 bases: TGCACCAGCAGCTTAATCGCGGGGGGTACACAAGAGACCCAGTACTTC. Amino acid sequence: CTSSLIAGGTQETQYF.

This clonotype has only one observation. A much larger clone is a single base away; this may be a read error. This chain uses TRBV4-3 with TRBJ2-5; D unresolved. The germline V gene encodes CDR1 LGHNA and CDR2 YSLEER. The V end lost 1 base, the J end lost 1 base, and 13 bases lay between the germline ends. The CDR3 covers 16 residues. The CDR3 coding sequence is TGCGCCAGCAGCCAAGCTTATGCACGCAGCCAAGAGACCCAGTACTTC. It is translated as CASSQAYARSQETQYF.

To note about this clonotype: A much larger clone sits a single nucleotide away, making a read error possible. CDR3: CASSYTAWTGANTGELFF. The CDR3 region has the DNA TGTGCCAGCAGTTACACGGCCTGGACAGGGGCGAACACCGGGGAGCTGTTTTTT. The rearrangement links TRBV6-5 to TRBJ2-2; 9 bases are shared with TRBD1. Losses at the gene ends were 2 bases for V and 0 bases for J; bases not matched to a gene: 7. The CDR3 spans 18 residues. Per germline, CDR1 MNHEY and CDR2 SVGAGI.

This clonotype has only a few counts. The CDR3 bases are TGTGCCCAGCGGAATTCGGGGGTTGGGGCTAGCACAGATACGCAGTATTTT. Translated, it gives CAQRNSGVGASTDTQYF. The chain couples TRBV7-3 to TRBJ2-3; perhaps TRBD2 as D (6 bases). Between the trimmed V and J ends, which lost 11 bases and 0 bases, there was a span of 24 bases. Germline V gene sequence: CDR1 SGHTA, CDR2 FQGTGA. CDR3 length: 17 residues. Full variable domain (missing parts from reference TRBV7-3 and TRBJ2-3): GAGVSQTPSNKVTEKGKYVELRCDPISGHTALYWYRQSLGQGPEFLIYFQGTGAADDSGLPNDRFFAVRPEGSVSTLKIQRTERGDSAVYLCAQRNSGVGASTDTQYFGPGTRLTVL.

The sample holds one count of this clonotype. This chain joins TRBV11-2 and TRBJ2-1; D is tentatively TRBD1 or TRBD2 (6 bases each). The germline V gene encodes CDR1 SGHAT and CDR2 FQNNGV. V lost 2 bases, J lost 4 bases, and 12 bases lay in between. The CDR3 is 15 amino acids. The CDR3 coding sequence is TGTGCCAGCAGCTTAACGGGGGCTCAATACAATGAGCAGTTCTTC. This sequence encodes CASSLTGAQYNEQFF.

This clonotype came up many times. The chain joins TRBV20-1 to TRBJ2-7; 12 bases align to TRBD2. Germline CDR1 reads DFQATT; CDR2 reads SNEGSKA (reference sequence). V was clipped by 0 bases and J by 4 bases; unmatched bases: 4. The CDR3 is made up of 15 amino acids. CDR3 DNA: TGCAGTGCTAGAGATATAACTAGCGGGAGGTACGAGCAGTACTTC. This sequence encodes CSARDITSGRYEQYF.

The CDR3 DNA reads TGTGCCAGCAGCCCCACCGCGGGAAACACCATATATTTT. Translation gives CASSPTAGNTIYF. This sequence joins TRBV14 and TRBJ1-3; no clear D. The V gene lost 4 bases and the J gene lost 4 bases, with 8 bases spanning the gap. CDR1 is SGHDN and CDR2 is FVKESK in the germline V gene. This CDR3 comprises 13 residues.

This clonotype was counted a few times. The chain couples TRBV10-1 to TRBJ2-5; D not resolved. CDR3 length equals 15 residues. The germline CDR1 and CDR2 sequences are WNHNN and SYGVQD (reference sequence). The V end was cut by 6 bases, the J end by 5 bases, with 19 bases between. CDR3 nucleotides: TGCGCCAGCAGCCTCGGGCGTGAGCCCGGGGAGACCCAGTACTTC. Its protein is CASSLGREPGETQYF.

The rearrangement links TRBV10-3 to TRBJ1-1; D uncertain. The CDR3 runs to 15 residues. V was shortened by 3 bases and J by 8 bases, with 19 bases between the two germline ends. Germline CDR1 is ENHRY and CDR2 is SYGVKD. Here the CDR3 reads CAISDHGIYEEEAFF. In DNA, the CDR3 is TGTGCCATCAGTGATCACGGGATTTACGAGGAGGAAGCTTTCTTT.

The rearrangement joins TRBV7-9 to TRBJ2-5; D might be TRBD2 (6 bases). V was cut by 8 bases and J by 5 bases, with 21 bases left in between. In germline, CDR1 is SEHNR, CDR2 FQNEAQ (reference sequence). This CDR3 contains 15 residues. The CDR3 nucleotides are TGTGCCAGCGACTCCGGTCGCGGGGCATCGGAGACCCAGTACTTC. It codes for CASDSGRGASETQYF. Based on the CDR3 plus reference TRBV7-9 and TRBJ2-5, the full variable domain is DTGVSQNPRHKITKRGQNVTFRCDPISEHNRLYWYRQTLGQGPEFLTYFQNEAQLEKSRLLSDRFSAERPKGSFSTLEIQRTEQGDSAMYLCASDSGRGASETQYFGPGTRLLVL.

This clonotype was seen ten or more times. The chain uses TRBV7-6 and TRBJ1-1; D remains unclear. Trimming pared 4 bases from V and 0 bases from J, leaving 6 bases between. The CDR3 is 13 amino acids. Germline V CDR1 and CDR2: SGHVS, FNYEAQ. The CDR3, as DNA: TGTGCCAGCAGCTACAGCATGAACACTGAAGCTTTCTTT. Translation: CASSYSMNTEAFF.

This clonotype was detected many times. The V gene is TRBV9, the J gene TRBJ2-5; tentatively, D is TRBD1 or TRBD2 (6 bases each). The V gene lost 0 bases and the J gene lost 4 bases, with 10 bases spanning the gap. CDR3 size: 14 residues. Per the germline V gene, CDR1 is SGDLS and CDR2 is YYNGEE. The CDR3 DNA is TGTGCCAGCAGCGTAGGTGGAGGGGGAGAGACCCAGTACTTC. Amino acids: CASSVGGGGETQYF. Supplemented by reference TRBV9 and TRBJ2-5, the full variable domain reads DSGVTQTPKHLITATGQRVTLRCSPRSGDLSVYWYQQSLDQGLQFLIQYYNGEERAKGNILERFSAQQFPDLHSELNLSSLELGDSALYFCASSVGGGGETQYFGPGTRLLVL.

This clonotype was seen a few times. This chain joins TRBV6-5 and TRBJ2-1; 10 bases agree with TRBD2. The germline gives CDR1 MNHEY, CDR2 SVGAGI. Trimming removed 0 bases from V and 8 bases from J; junction bases left unmatched: 7. This CDR3 spans 16 amino acids. The CDR3 spells CASSYSASGSIYEQFF. The CDR3 DNA reads TGTGCCAGCAGTTACTCGGCTAGCGGGAGTATTTATGAGCAGTTCTTC.

The chain links TRBV27 to TRBJ2-4; D is perhaps TRBD1 (6 bases). V was cut by 4 bases and J by 8 bases, with 12 bases left in between. CDR3 length equals 13 residues. Germline-derived CDR1 and CDR2 are MNHEY and SMNVEV (reference sequence). This CDR3 reads CASSWAGAHIQYF. DNA of the CDR3: TGTGCCAGCAGTTGGGCAGGGGCACACATTCAGTACTTC.

This clonotype was seen at least ten times. V is TRBV7-2 and J is TRBJ2-1; 12 bases are shared with TRBD2. The CDR3 is made up of 15 amino acids. With 1 base clipped from V and 8 bases from J, the junction kept 3 bases outside the gene matches. In germline, CDR1 is SGHTA, CDR2 FQGNSA. Written as DNA, the CDR3 is TGTGCCAGCAGCTTAGGACTAGCGGGAGCCCATGAGCAGTTCTTC. Translation: CASSLGLAGAHEQFF.

The table lists this clonotype with many counts. The chain links TRBV27 to TRBJ1-5; D not certain. The CDR3 sequence is 9 residues long. Germline V lookup: CDR1 MNHEY, CDR2 SMNVEV (reference sequence). CDR3 residues: CAAGQPQHF. In DNA form, the CDR3 reads TGTGCGGCAGGACAGCCCCAGCATTTT.

About this clonotype: A read error may explain this, as a much larger clone is one base away. The V call is TRBV4-2, the J call TRBJ2-6, with D tentatively TRBD1 (5 bases). This CDR3 spans 18 amino acids. The germline CDR1 and CDR2 sequences are LGHNA and YNFKEQ. The DNA for the CDR3 is TGTGCCGGCAGCCAAACCAGACAGAGTAACTCTGGGGCCAACGTCCTGACTTTC. This translates into CAGSQTRQSNSGANVLTF.

This clonotype appeared many times. This rearrangement joins TRBV28 to TRBJ1-1; TRBD1 aligns across 9 bases. V shed 6 bases, J shed 5 bases, and the junction held 7 bases outside the gene matches. The germline CDR1 and CDR2 sequences are MDHEN and SYDVKM. The CDR3 covers 14 residues. CDR3 coding DNA: TGTGCCAGCAGATCCGACAGGGGGAGGACTGAAGCTTTCTTT. Translating it yields CASRSDRGRTEAFF. Supplemented by reference TRBV28 and TRBJ1-1, the full variable domain reads DVKVTQSSRYLVKRTGEKVFLECVQDMDHENMFWYRQDPGLGLRLIYFSYDVKMKEKGDIPEGYSVSREKKERFSLILESASTNQTSMYLCASRSDRGRTEAFFGQGTRLTVV.

This clonotype was counted ten times or more. Here the CDR3 reads CASSPRGGSNEKLFF. In DNA, the CDR3 is TGCGCCAGCAGCCCCCGTGGGGGTTCTAATGAAAAACTGTTTTTT. The gene calls are TRBV4-3 and TRBJ1-4; D possibly corresponds to TRBD1 (5 bases). CDR1 is LGHNA and CDR2 is YSLEER in the germline V gene. The CDR3 length is 15 residues. The V gene lost 4 bases and the J gene lost 3 bases, with 12 bases spanning the gap.

The genes are TRBV5-6 and TRBJ2-7; perhaps TRBD1 as D (6 bases). The V end lost 4 bases, the J end lost 3 bases, and 8 bases lay between the germline ends. CDR1 is SGHDT and CDR2 is YYEEEE in the germline V gene. This CDR3 region has 12 residues. CDR3 in DNA: TGTGCCAGCAGCCGGGACATCTACGAGCAGTACTTC. Translation gives CASSRDIYEQYF.

Comment on this clonotype: A much more abundant neighbour one base away suggests this may be a read error. The J gene is TRBJ2-1, the V gene TRBV28; tentative D call: TRBD2 (5 bases). CDR1 and CDR2 (germline): MDHEN, SYDVKM. This CDR3 region has 13 residues. CDR3 loop: CASSPPPGNEQIF. The CDR3 DNA follows: TGTGCCAGCAGTCCCCCCCCGGGGAATGAGCAGATCTTC.